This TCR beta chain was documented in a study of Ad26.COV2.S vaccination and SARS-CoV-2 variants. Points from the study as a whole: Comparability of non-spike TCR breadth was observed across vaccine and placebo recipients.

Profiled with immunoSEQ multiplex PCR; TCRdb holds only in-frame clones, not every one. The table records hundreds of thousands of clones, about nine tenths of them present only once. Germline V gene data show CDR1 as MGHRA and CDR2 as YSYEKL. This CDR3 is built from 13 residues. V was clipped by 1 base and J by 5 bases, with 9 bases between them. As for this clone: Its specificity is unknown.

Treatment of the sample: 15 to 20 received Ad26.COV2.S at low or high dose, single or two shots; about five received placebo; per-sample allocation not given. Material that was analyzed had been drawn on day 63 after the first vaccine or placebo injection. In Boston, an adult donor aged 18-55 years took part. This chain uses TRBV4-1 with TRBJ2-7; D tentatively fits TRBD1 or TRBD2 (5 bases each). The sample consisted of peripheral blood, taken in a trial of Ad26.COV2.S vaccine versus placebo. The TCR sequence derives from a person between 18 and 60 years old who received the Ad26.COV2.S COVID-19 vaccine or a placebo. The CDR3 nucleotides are TGCGCCAGCAGCCAAGTGGGGGTCCACGAGCAGTACTTC. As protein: CASSQVGVHEQYF.